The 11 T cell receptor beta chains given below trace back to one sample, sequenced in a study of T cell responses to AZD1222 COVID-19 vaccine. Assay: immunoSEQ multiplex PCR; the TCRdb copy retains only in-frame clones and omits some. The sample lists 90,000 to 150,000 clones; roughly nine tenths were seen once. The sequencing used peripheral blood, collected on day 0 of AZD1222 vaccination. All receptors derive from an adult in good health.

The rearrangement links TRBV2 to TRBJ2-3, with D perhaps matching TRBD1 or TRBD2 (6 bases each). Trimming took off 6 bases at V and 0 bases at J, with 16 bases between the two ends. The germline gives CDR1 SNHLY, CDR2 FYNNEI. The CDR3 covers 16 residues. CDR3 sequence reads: CASSKEGGLSTDTQYF. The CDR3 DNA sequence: TGTGCCAGCAGCAAAGAGGGGGGACTGAGCACAGATACGCAGTATTTT.

CDR3 sequence (DNA): TGCGCCAGCAGCCAAGACGAAGGAGGGGGTCCGGATACGCAGTATTTT. This codes for CASSQDEGGGPDTQYF. The chain employs TRBV4-1 and TRBJ2-3; D tentatively reads TRBD1 or TRBD2 (6 bases each). V lost 0 bases, J lost 6 bases, and 16 bases lay in between. Germline V gene sequence: CDR1 MGHRA, CDR2 YSYEKL. The CDR3 is made up of 16 amino acids.

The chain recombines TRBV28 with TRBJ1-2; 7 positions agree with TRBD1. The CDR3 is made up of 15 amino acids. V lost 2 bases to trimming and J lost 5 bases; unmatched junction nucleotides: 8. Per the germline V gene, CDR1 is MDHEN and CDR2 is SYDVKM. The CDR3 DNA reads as TGTGCCAGCAGTTTAAGGCCTGGACAGGTGTATGGCTACACCTTC. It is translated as CASSLRPGQVYGYTF.

The CDR3 nucleotides read TGTGCCAGCAGGGTCCGGGACCCCCGCTATGGCTACACCTTC. It yields the protein CASRVRDPRYGYTF. The chain recombines TRBV6-5 with TRBJ1-2, with a tentative D call TRBD1 (5 bases). Germline CDR1 and CDR2: MNHEY and SVGAGI. The CDR3 consists of 14 residues. V lost 6 bases, J lost 4 bases, and 15 bases lay in between.

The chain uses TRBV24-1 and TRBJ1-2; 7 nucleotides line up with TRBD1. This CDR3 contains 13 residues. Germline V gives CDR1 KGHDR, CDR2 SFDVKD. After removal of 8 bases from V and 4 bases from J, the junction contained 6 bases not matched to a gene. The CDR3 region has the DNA TGTGCCACCAAGGGGGCGCGGGGCTATGGCTACACCTTC. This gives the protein CATKGARGYGYTF.

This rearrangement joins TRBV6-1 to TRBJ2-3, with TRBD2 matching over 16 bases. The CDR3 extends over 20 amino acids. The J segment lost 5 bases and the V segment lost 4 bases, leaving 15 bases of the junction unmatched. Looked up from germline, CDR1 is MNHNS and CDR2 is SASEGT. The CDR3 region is CASSGPGTSGRAGREDTQYF. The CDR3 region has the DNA TGTGCCAGCAGTGGGCCCGGGACTAGCGGGAGGGCGGGGCGTGAAGATACGCAGTATTTT.

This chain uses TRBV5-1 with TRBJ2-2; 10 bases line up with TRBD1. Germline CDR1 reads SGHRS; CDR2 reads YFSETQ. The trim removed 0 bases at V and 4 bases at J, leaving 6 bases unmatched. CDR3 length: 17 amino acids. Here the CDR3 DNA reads TGCGCCAGCAGCTTGGGGACAGGGGGAGGAGGCACCGGGGAGCTGTTTTTT. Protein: CASSLGTGGGGTGELFF.

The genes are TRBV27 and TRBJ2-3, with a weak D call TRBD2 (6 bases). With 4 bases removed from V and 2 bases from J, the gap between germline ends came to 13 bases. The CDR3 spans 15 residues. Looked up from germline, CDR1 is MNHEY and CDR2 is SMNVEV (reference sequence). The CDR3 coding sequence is TGTGCCAGCAGTTCCCTCGGGAGAATCACAGATACGCAGTATTTT. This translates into CASSSLGRITDTQYF.

The CDR3 region has the DNA TGTGCCAGCAGCTCCGATCTGAACACTGAAGCTTTCTTT. It translates to CASSSDLNTEAFF. The chain recombines TRBV13 with TRBJ1-1; D is unclear. CDR3 length equals 13 residues. Per germline, CDR1 PRHDT and CDR2 FYEKMQ (reference sequence). Trimming took off 4 bases at V and 0 bases at J, with 6 bases between the two ends.

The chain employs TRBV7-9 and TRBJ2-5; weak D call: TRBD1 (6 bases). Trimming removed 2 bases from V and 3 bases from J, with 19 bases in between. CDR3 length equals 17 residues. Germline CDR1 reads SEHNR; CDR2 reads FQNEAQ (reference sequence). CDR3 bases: TGTGCCAGCAGCTTATGGCAGGGGCTTGGTGGTGAAGAGACCCAGTACTTC. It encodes CASSLWQGLGGEETQYF. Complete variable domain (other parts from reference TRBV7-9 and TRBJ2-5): DTGVSQNPRHKITKRGQNVTFRCDPISEHNRLYWYRQTLGQGPEFLTYFQNEAQLEKSRLLSDRFSAERPKGSFSTLEIQRTEQGDSAMYLCASSLWQGLGGEETQYFGPGTRLLVL.

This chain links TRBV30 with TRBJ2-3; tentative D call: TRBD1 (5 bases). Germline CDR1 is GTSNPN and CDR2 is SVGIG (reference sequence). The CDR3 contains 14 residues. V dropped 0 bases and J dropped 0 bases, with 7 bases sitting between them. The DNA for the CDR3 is TGTGCCTGGAGTGTGGACATGAGCACAGATACGCAGTATTTT. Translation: CAWSVDMSTDTQYF.